This entry concerns a single T cell receptor beta chain. Which antigen it targets is not known. Base qualities were left out, and no much larger clone turns up one base away. The data derive from a study of shared clonotypes between healthy human individuals (dated by TCRdb to the early 2020s). Turning to the overall study: The cohort comprised two women and three men aged 18 to 49 years. For each donor, three plates each were used for CD4 naive and CD4 memory, two plates were used for CD8 naive, and one plate was used for CD8 memory. The study deeply sequenced blood TCR repertoires of five healthy adults to estimate repertoire size and the extent of clonotype sharing between individuals. Different laboratories and diverse techniques were used to prepare libraries and sequence TCR repertoires, to increase sequencing depth and limit assay-specific biases. Leukapheresis yielded between about 0.85 and 10 billion PBMCs per donor.

Study-wide conclusions, independent of this receptor: Rarefaction of sorted-subset datasets indicated incomplete sequencing despite the large sequencing depth. Because the study included a small number of donors, the genetic and exposure-history diversity represented was limited. Across four donors, about 4.5% of naive CD4, roughly 3.3% of naive CD8, around 2.5% of memory CD4, and roughly 0.4% of memory CD8 clonotypes were shared. Based on pairwise subsampling, the degree of clonotype sharing among donors was expected to be affected by sequencing depth. Sampling was restricted to blood, and TCR repertoires in tissues likely differ from the TCR repertoires found in blood. Clonotypes shared by all four sorted-subset donors showed higher generation probabilities than non-shared clonotypes. Naive subsets generally had larger estimated clonotype richness than memory subsets did.

The donors were healthy, HIV-negative adults with no recently reported acute infections or vaccinations. Only Caucasian adults living in Nashville, Tennessee, USA were represented among the donors. CD4+ T cells were enriched by magnetic negative selection; naive cells were then positively selected on CD45RA, and the negative fraction formed the memory subset. Blood was collected by leukapheresis, and PBMCs were isolated by Ficoll-Histopaque density gradient centrifugation and then cryopreserved in liquid nitrogen vapor phase. Purity and quantity of every magnetically sorted T cell population were checked by analytical flow cytometry. Each sorted fraction had its genomic DNA isolated and then quantified by UV absorbance on a Nanodrop 2000c. Relative to germline, V is 7 bases shorter and J is 5 bases shorter, with 9 bases between their ends. The CDR3, cysteine through phenylalanine, is 11 amino acids long. Solely the CDR3 DNA is kept, with 33 bases framed from the first base. From a lookup of the germline V gene, CDR1 and CDR2 are MDHEN and SYDVKM.

Using the deep immunoSEQ assay, TCR CDR3 regions were amplified from genomic DNA by multiplex PCR. For each cell subset, the extracted genomic DNA was distributed evenly across all wells of several immunoSEQ 96-well plates, and each plate served as one replicate. For sorted subsets, approximately 210 ng genomic DNA, equal to 30,000 to 35,000 T cell genomes, was loaded into each replicate PCR. Purified libraries were quantified with a Qubit 3.0 fluorometer, sized on a Bioanalyzer 2100, and re-quantified with the KAPA Library Quantification kit. Every immunoSEQ 96-well plate was sequenced on a dedicated single-read 150-cycle Illumina NextSeq 550 flow cell. In the original analysis: The immunoSEQ output contained only junctional sequences without quality scores, so filtering could not match that applied to full-length reads. Sequences were annotated with PyIR, a Python wrapper for IgBLAST v1.9, and V/J genes and CDR3 were assigned using IMGT germline references. Any read was removed if the V/J assignment was weak (E-value above 1e-6), the CDR3 was missing, or the read contained stop codons, out-of-frame junctions, or ambiguous translated residues. V3J clonotypes were defined by identical inferred V gene, J gene, and CDR3 amino acid sequence. Percentage overlap between repertoires was computed as shared unique clonotypes divided by the size of the smaller repertoire. Richness of each repertoire was evaluated using RTK rarefaction, the Chao1 estimator, and Recon v2.1 estimates of unobserved clonotypes. For all TCRbeta clonotypes obtained by the gDNA method from several donors, generation probabilities were computed with OLGA. Not all clones reach the TCRdb copy of this immuneACCESS table, which keeps in-frame sequences only. Checked studies attribute under half of the gap to unresolved V genes and leave the rest unexplained. That table is the source of V, J and clone size, and D and trimming were worked out from the DNA. Within this sample are roughly 2.2 million clones, with roughly 92% of them counted one time only. 0.3% to 0.4% of the sample goes to the ten largest clones.

The sequence came from a man younger than 30 in good health. Some clones in this sample may be carry-over from other donors' samples. The chain is made from TRBV28 and TRBJ2-7; possibly the D gene is TRBD2, per 5 matching bases. Specimen: naive CD4+ T cells from PBMCs. What the cell subset or site label conveys for this sample: CD45RA+ positively selected. The CDR3 protein is CASTRGNEQYF. The DNA sequence is TGTGCCAGCACCCGGGGAAACGAGCAGTACTTC.